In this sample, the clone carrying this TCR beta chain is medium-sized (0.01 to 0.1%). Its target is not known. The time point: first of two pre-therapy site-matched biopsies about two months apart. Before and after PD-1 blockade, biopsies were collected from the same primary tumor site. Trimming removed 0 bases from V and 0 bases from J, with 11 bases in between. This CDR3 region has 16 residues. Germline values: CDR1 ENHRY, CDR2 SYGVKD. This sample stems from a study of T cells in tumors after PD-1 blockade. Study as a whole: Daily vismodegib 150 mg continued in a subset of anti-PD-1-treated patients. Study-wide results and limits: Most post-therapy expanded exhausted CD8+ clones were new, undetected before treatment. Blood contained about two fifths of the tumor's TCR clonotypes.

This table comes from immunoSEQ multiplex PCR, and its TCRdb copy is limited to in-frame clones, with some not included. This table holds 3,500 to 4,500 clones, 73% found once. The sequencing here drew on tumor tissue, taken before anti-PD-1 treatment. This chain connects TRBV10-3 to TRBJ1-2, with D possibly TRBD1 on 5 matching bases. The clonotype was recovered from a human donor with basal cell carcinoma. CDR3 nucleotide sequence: TGTGCCATCAGTGAGTCGAATCGGGGGACTAACTATGGCTACACCTTC. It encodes CAISESNRGTNYGYTF.